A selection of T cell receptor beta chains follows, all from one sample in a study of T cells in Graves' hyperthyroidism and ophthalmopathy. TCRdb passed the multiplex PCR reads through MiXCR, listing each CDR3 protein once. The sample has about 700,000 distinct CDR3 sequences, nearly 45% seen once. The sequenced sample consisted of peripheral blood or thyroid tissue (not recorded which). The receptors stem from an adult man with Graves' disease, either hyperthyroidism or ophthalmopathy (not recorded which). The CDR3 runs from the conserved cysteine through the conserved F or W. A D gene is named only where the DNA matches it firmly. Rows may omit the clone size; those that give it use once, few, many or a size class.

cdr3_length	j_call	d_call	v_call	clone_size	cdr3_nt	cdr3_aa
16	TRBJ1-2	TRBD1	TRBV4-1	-	TGCGCCAGCAGCCAAGAGTCCGGGACAGGCGTGCTGGGCTACACCTTC	CASSQESGTGVLGYTF
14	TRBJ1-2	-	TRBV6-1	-	TGTGCCAGCTTGGGACGGCTTTCTAACTATGGCTACACCTTC	CASLGRLSNYGYTF
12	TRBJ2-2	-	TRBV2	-	TGTGCCATCAGCTACCAACCAGGGGAGCTGTTTTTT	CAISYQPGELFF
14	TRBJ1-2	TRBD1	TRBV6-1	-	TGTGCCAGCAGTACAGGGACAGGGTATAAGGGCTACACCTTC	CASSTGTGYKGYTF
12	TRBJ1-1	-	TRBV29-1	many	TGCAGCGTCGTCGGCAGGGTCACTGAAGCTTTCTTT	CSVVGRVTEAFF
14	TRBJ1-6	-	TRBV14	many	TGTGCCAGCAGCGCGGCCTACGTGGGTTCACCCCTCCACTTT	CASSAAYVGSPLHF
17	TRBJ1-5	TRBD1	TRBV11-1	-	TGTGCCAGCAGCCTCAGACAGGGGATTGGGAGCAATCAGCCCCAGCATTTT	CASSLRQGIGSNQPQHF
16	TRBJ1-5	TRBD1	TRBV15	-	TGTGCCACCAGCAGAGGCTGGGGGGACAGGGCTATAGCCCAGCATTTT	CATSRGWGDRAIAQHF
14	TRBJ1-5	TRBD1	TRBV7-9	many	TGTGCCAGCAGCCCGGGGACAGGGACTCAGCCCCAGCATTTT	CASSPGTGTQPQHF
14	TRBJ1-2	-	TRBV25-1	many	TGTGCCAGCAGTGAATTTAAGGGTTCAAGTGGCTACACCTTC	CASSEFKGSSGYTF
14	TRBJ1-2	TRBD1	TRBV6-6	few	TGTGCCAGCCAAGGGACAGACGGTCTTGTGGGCTACACCTTC	CASQGTDGLVGYTF
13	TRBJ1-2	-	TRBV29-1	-	TGCAGCGTTGAAACGGTAGGATCGGATGGCTACACCTTC	CSVETVGSDGYTF
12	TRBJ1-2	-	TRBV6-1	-	TGTGCCAGCAATTTGGGGGGAGTTGGCTACACCTTC	CASNLGGVGYTF
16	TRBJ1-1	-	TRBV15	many	TGTGCCACCAGCAGAGATTGGGCACAATTGAACACTGAAGCTTTCTTT	CATSRDWAQLNTEAFF
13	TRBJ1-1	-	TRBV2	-	TGTGCCAGCAGTGAAGCCCCTACCTATGAAGCTTTCTTT	CASSEAPTYEAFF
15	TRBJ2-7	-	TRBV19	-	TGTGCCAGTAGTATAGGGCGGGGCCCCTCCTACGAGCAGTACTTC	CASSIGRGPSYEQYF
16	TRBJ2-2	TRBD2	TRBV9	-	TGTGCCAGCAGCGTAGGTGGCGGGAGTGGGACCGGGGAGCTGTTTTTT	CASSVGGGSGTGELFF
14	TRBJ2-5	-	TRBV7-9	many	TGTGCCAGCAGCTTAGTGGTAGCCCAAGAGACCCAGTACTTC	CASSLVVAQETQYF
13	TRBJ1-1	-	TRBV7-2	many	TGTGCCAGCAGCTTAGTTGAGGGAAGTGAAGCTTTCTTT	CASSLVEGSEAFF
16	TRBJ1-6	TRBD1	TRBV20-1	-	TGCAGTGCTAAGAATCCGGGACAGGGGAATAATTCACCCCTCCACTTT	CSAKNPGQGNNSPLHF
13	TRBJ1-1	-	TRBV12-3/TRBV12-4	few	TGTGCCAGCAGTTTAAAGACTGATACTGAAGCTTTCTTT	CASSLKTDTEAFF
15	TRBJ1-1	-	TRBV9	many	TGTGCCAGCAGCGTAGGGCGGACAGCGAACACTGAAGCTTTCTTT	CASSVGRTANTEAFF
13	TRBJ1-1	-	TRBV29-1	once	TGCAGCGTTAGGGCAGGAGGGAACACTGAAGCTTTCTTT	CSVRAGGNTEAFF
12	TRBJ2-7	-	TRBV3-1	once	TGTGCCAGCAGCCAAGATACGAGGGAGCAGTACTTC	CASSQDTREQYF
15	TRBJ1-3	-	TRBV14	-	TGTGCCAGCAGCCAAGAATGGGTCAGTCTGAACACCATATATTTT	CASSQEWVSLNTIYF
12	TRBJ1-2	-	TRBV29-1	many	TGCAGCGTCCCTGGCGTGGGCTATGGCTACACCTTC	CSVPGVGYGYTF
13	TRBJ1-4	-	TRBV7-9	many	TGTGCCAGCAGCCCAAGGATAAATGAAAAACTGTTTTTT	CASSPRINEKLFF
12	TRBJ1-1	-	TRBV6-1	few	TGTGCCAGCCGGATCGGGGGCACTGAAGCTTTCTTT	CASRIGGTEAFF
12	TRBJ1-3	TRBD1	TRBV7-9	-	TGTGCCAGCAGCCCGAGGGGGGACAGGGCGGATTTT	CASSPRGDRADF
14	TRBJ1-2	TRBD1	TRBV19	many	TGTGCCACTTTGGACAGGGAGGGTCGGTATGGCTACACCTTC	CATLDREGRYGYTF
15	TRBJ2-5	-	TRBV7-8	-	TGTGCCAGCAGCCGGACAGGAGGGCCGGGGGAGACCCAGTACTTC	CASSRTGGPGETQYF
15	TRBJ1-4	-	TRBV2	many	TGTGCCAGCAGTCCGAACGCCGGGACTAATGAAAAACTGTTTTTT	CASSPNAGTNEKLFF
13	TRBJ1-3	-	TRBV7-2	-	TGTGCCAGCAGCTTAAATTGGGTCAACACCATATATTTT	CASSLNWVNTIYF
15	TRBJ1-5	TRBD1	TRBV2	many	TGTGCCAGCAGTCCAGAACAGGGGGTGGATCAGCCCCAGCATTTT	CASSPEQGVDQPQHF
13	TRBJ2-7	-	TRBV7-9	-	TGTGCCAGCAGTGATCCCGGGGGGACAGAGCTTTACTTC	CASSDPGGTELYF
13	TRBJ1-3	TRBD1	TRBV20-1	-	TGCAGTAAGGACAGGGGGAATGGCTACACCATATATTTT	CSKDRGNGYTIYF
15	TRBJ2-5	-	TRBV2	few	TGTGCCAGCAGTGTTGGACAGCACCTCCAAGAGACCCAGTACTTC	CASSVGQHLQETQYF
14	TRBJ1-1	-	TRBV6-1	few	TGTGCCAGCAGTGAAGCGCAGCAGAACACTGAAGCTTTCTTT	CASSEAQQNTEAFF
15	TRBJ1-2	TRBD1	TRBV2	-	TGTGCCAGCAGTGATCAGGGGACAGTGGTAAATGGCTACACCTTC	CASSDQGTVVNGYTF
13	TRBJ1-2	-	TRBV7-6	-	TGTGCCAGCAGCGCAATTAGGGCTGGTGGCTACACCTTC	CASSAIRAGGYTF
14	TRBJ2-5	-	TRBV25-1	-	TGTGCCAGCGCCCGAGCAGGCCAGCAAGAGACCCAGTACTTC	CASARAGQQETQYF
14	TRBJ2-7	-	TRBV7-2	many	TGTGCCAGCAGCCAAGATGGGGCGGGCTACGAGCAGTACTTC	CASSQDGAGYEQYF
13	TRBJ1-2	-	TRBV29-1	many	TGCAGCGTTGAAAACGGAACCCCATATGGCTACACCTTC	CSVENGTPYGYTF
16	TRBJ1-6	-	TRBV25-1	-	TGTGCCAGCAGCGAAGGGGGACTTCGCCATAATTCACCCCTCCACTTT	CASSEGGLRHNSPLHF
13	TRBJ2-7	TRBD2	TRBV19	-	TGTGCCAGTAAAAGCGGGAGTTCCTACGAGCAGTACTTC	CASKSGSSYEQYF
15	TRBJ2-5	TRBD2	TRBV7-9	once	TGTGCCAGCAGCCCGGGTCTAGCGGGGGGTAAGACCCAGTACTTC	CASSPGLAGGKTQYF
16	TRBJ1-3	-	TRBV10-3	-	TGTGCCATCAGTGATTCTCTCTCGGGGTACGGAAACACCACATATTTT	CAISDSLSGYGNTTYF